The present T cell receptor beta chain was sequenced within a study of T cell responses to AZD1222 COVID-19 vaccine. Overall study findings and caveats: In a largely white British group with more females than males, clonal diversity was possibly underestimated. Across spike, vaccine-associated CD4 TCRs were found, dominant at 160-218 and 743-854. The number of AZD1222 recipients seropositive at baseline was only five or six. Unmutated variant regions are reportedly the target of nearly half of TCRs that are spike-specific.

This table comes from immunoSEQ multiplex PCR, and its TCRdb copy is limited to in-frame clones, with some not included. Counted here are 120,000 to 150,000 clones, about 93% occurring once; the ten biggest clones make up 4% to 5.5%. Regarding this clone: Its target is unknown. Mismatch with germline at one junction end may stem from a read error.

The CDR3 loop spans 18 amino acids. Germline CDR1 SSHAT, CDR2 FNYEAQ (reference sequence). This TCR was sampled from an adult in good health. The chain combines TRBV7-7 with TRBJ2-5, with 13 bases aligning to TRBD2. Here the sequenced sample was peripheral blood, taken on day 0 of AZD1222 vaccination. Here the CDR3 reads CASSLRGTSGALQETQYF. CDR3 DNA sequence: TGTGCTAGCAGTTTGCGGGGGACTAGCGGGGCTCTCCAAGAGACCCAGTACTTC.